This is a list of T cell receptor beta chains from one sample in a study of cytomegalovirus exposure and HLA in healthy donors. The protocol was immunoSEQ multiplex PCR, while the TCRdb copy is restricted to in-frame clones and leaves out a portion. The sample yields some 110,000 clones, around 67% seen once. The sample taken for sequencing was PBMCs. These receptors originate from a man aged 60 to 69 in good health and CMV-seropositive. Both conserved end residues are part of each CDR3. Each record gives: J gene, D gene, clone size, V gene, CDR3 length, CDR3 DNA, CDR3 protein. A D gene is named only where the DNA matches it firmly. Size is omitted from some rows. Given values are once, few, many or a class for expanded clones.

j_call: TRBJ1-3
d_call: NA
clone_size: NA
v_call: TRBV7-9
cdr3_length: 14
cdr3_nt: TGTGCCAGCAGCTTAGGACAGAGAGGAAACACCATATATTTT
cdr3_aa: CASSLGQRGNTIYF

j_call: TRBJ2-5
d_call: NA
clone_size: once
v_call: TRBV2
cdr3_length: 16
cdr3_nt: TGTGCCAGCAGTGGCCTTCGGTCAGGCACCCAAGAGACCCAGTACTTC
cdr3_aa: CASSGLRSGTQETQYF

j_call: TRBJ1-1
d_call: NA
clone_size: NA
v_call: TRBV5-1
cdr3_length: 14
cdr3_nt: TGCGCCAGCAGCTTGGATTTTGCGGGCGGTGAAGCTTTCTTT
cdr3_aa: CASSLDFAGGEAFF

j_call: TRBJ2-3
d_call: NA
clone_size: NA
v_call: TRBV18
cdr3_length: 15
cdr3_nt: TGTGCCAGCTCACCACTCGGGGTGGTAGCAGATACGCAGTATTTT
cdr3_aa: CASSPLGVVADTQYF

j_call: TRBJ1-2
d_call: NA
clone_size: NA
v_call: TRBV14
cdr3_length: 13
cdr3_nt: TGTGCCAGCAGCCAAGAGCAGAACTATGGCTACACCTTC
cdr3_aa: CASSQEQNYGYTF

j_call: TRBJ2-5
d_call: TRBD2
clone_size: NA
v_call: TRBV11-2
cdr3_length: 19
cdr3_nt: TGTGCCAGCAGCCCTGGGGGGGGACTAGCGGGAAAGTGGGGAGAGACCCAGTACTTC
cdr3_aa: CASSPGGGLAGKWGETQYF

j_call: TRBJ1-2
d_call: NA
clone_size: NA
v_call: TRBV28
cdr3_length: 14
cdr3_nt: TGTGCCAGCAGTTTACTGGGGGCTGGGTATGGCTACACCTTC
cdr3_aa: CASSLLGAGYGYTF

j_call: TRBJ2-3
d_call: TRBD2
clone_size: NA
v_call: TRBV19
cdr3_length: 17
cdr3_nt: TGTGCCAGTAGGCTAGCGGGGGGCCCCTTAAGCACAGATACGCAGTATTTT
cdr3_aa: CASRLAGGPLSTDTQYF

j_call: TRBJ1-3
d_call: NA
clone_size: NA
v_call: TRBV30
cdr3_length: 17
cdr3_nt: TGTGCCTGGAGTGTAGCCTCTTCTTATTCCTCTGGAAACACCATATATTTT
cdr3_aa: CAWSVASSYSSGNTIYF

j_call: TRBJ1-2
d_call: TRBD1
clone_size: NA
v_call: TRBV10-2
cdr3_length: 15
cdr3_nt: TGCGCCAGCAGTGGGACAGGATTTCGTAACTATGGCTACACCTTC
cdr3_aa: CASSGTGFRNYGYTF

j_call: TRBJ2-7
d_call: NA
clone_size: NA
v_call: TRBV19
cdr3_length: 13
cdr3_nt: TGTGCCAGTAGTATACAGGTGAACTACGAGCAGTACTTC
cdr3_aa: CASSIQVNYEQYF

j_call: TRBJ2-5
d_call: TRBD1
clone_size: NA
v_call: TRBV7-3
cdr3_length: 15
cdr3_nt: TGTGCCAGCAGCTTAGCTGGGACAGGGGAAGAGACCCAGTACTTC
cdr3_aa: CASSLAGTGEETQYF

j_call: TRBJ1-6
d_call: NA
clone_size: NA
v_call: TRBV6-1
cdr3_length: 16
cdr3_nt: TGTGCCAGCAGTGAAGCACCAGGCCAGTATAATTCACCCCTCCACTTT
cdr3_aa: CASSEAPGQYNSPLHF

j_call: TRBJ2-5
d_call: TRBD1
clone_size: once
v_call: TRBV28
cdr3_length: 17
cdr3_nt: TGTGCCAGCAGTTTACGCACAGGGGGCCGGGTCCAAGAGACCCAGTACTTC
cdr3_aa: CASSLRTGGRVQETQYF

j_call: TRBJ1-1
d_call: NA
clone_size: NA
v_call: TRBV28
cdr3_length: 13
cdr3_nt: TGTGCCAGCAGTTTGAGCAAGAACACTGAAGCTTTCTTT
cdr3_aa: CASSLSKNTEAFF